This T cell receptor (beta chain) was observed in a study of blood T cell repertoires in COVID-19. About the research overall: PBMCs, B-cell-depleted T cells, or T cells were the source of the cDNA or gDNA that made up the material.

The study recruited people aged 18 to 89 years across about two dozen US areas. The CDR3 runs 16 residues. V was pared by 4 bases and J by 3 bases, with 18 bases between. The germline gives CDR1 SGHNT, CDR2 YYREEE (reference sequence). TCRdb's copy holds only in-frame clones and misses some; the assay was immunoSEQ multiplex PCR. The repertoire includes some 190,000 clones, less than 85% of them detected once, and about 3.5% sits in the top ten. Sequencing was carried out using PBMCs or T cells enriched from blood (not recorded which). The chain links TRBV5-4 to TRBJ2-3; no definite D call. The receptor was isolated from a woman aged 25 to 39 who had recovered from COVID-19. CDR3 nucleotides: TGTGCCAGCAGCGACCCTGCGTTGCTGCGGACAGATACGCAGTATTTT. This translates into CASSDPALLRTDTQYF.